Listed here are 23 T cell receptor beta chains from one sample, sequenced in a study of early stage breast cancer tumors (dated by TCRdb to 2016 to 2017). The library was prepared using the immunoSEQ multiplex PCR assay. The source is immuneACCESS, and TCRdb retained only in-frame sequences with V and J called. Part of the clones is not carried over; for the studies checked, unresolved V genes explain less than half of this, and the remainder is unexplained. The sample table holds 25,000 to 35,000 clones, of which approximately 72% were seen once. Together, the top ten hold around a third of the sample. Sequencing was done on a sample of blood. The receptor source for this set is a person in their fifties with breast cancer.

The genes are TRBV30 and TRBJ1-2, with 12 positions matching TRBD1. J was trimmed by 8 bases and V by 4 bases; bases with no gene match: 8. Germline assignment: CDR1 GTSNPN and CDR2 SVGIG (reference sequence). This CDR3 has 14 amino acids. CDR3 sequence reads: CAWNPGQGAGGYTF. DNA of the CDR3: TGTGCCTGGAATCCGGGACAGGGGGCAGGGGGCTACACCTTC.

This clone came up a few times. The V and J genes are TRBV19 and TRBJ1-5; D remains unclear. The CDR3 runs to 13 residues. Trimming took 6 bases from V and 7 from J, leaving 13 bases between them. Germline CDR1 is LNHDA and CDR2 is SQIVND (reference sequence). The CDR3 reads CASRGPFGQPQHF. CDR3 bases: TGTGCCAGTAGAGGACCTTTCGGGCAGCCCCAGCATTTT.

V gene TRBV7-2 combines with J gene TRBJ2-1; the D gene is possibly TRBD1 (5 bases). CDR3 length: 15 residues. Trimming took 4 bases from V and 1 from J, leaving 11 bases between them. Per the germline V gene, CDR1 is SGHTA and CDR2 is FQGNSA. This CDR3 is CASSSSGFSYNEQFF. CDR3 bases: TGTGCCAGCAGCTCTTCAGGGTTTTCCTACAATGAGCAGTTCTTC.

The rearrangement joins TRBV5-1 to TRBJ2-3; 8 bases map to TRBD2. The CDR3 covers 16 residues. With 4 bases clipped from V and 5 bases from J, the junction kept 12 bases outside the gene matches. The germline gives CDR1 SGHRS, CDR2 YFSETQ. Here the CDR3 DNA reads TGCGCCAGCAGCCCCGAGCCGGGAGGGCAGGTAGATACGCAGTATTTT. This codes for CASSPEPGGQVDTQYF.

This clone was seen once. The chain employs TRBV9 and TRBJ2-1, with TRBD2 identical over 7 bases. The ends lost 4 bases at V and 6 bases at J; junction bases unmatched: 10. CDR1 SGDLS and CDR2 YYNGEE come from the germline V gene. This CDR3 has 15 residues. The CDR3 coding sequence is TGTGCCAGCAGCCGTCTCAGCGGGAACTCCAATGAGCAGTTCTTC. Amino acids: CASSRLSGNSNEQFF.

This chain connects TRBV13 to TRBJ1-1; D might be TRBD1 (5 bases). The CDR3 has 15 residues. Per germline, CDR1 PRHDT and CDR2 FYEKMQ (reference sequence). The V and J ends lost 3 bases and 0 bases respectively, with 11 bases between them. CDR3 in DNA: TGTGCCAGCAGCTTGTTATCCAGGGTGAACACTGAAGCTTTCTTT. It yields the protein CASSLLSRVNTEAFF.

This rearrangement joins TRBV6-5 to TRBJ1-1; D gene ambiguous. The V gene's germline CDR1 is MNHEY and CDR2 SVGAGI. The CDR3 sequence is 12 residues long. Trimming pared 6 bases from V and 1 base from J, leaving 6 bases between. The CDR3 nucleotides read TGTGCCAGCAGCACCAAGAACACTGAAGCTTTCTTT. It encodes CASSTKNTEAFF.

This clone was counted a few times. The chain carries TRBV10-3 and TRBJ2-1; D perhaps matches TRBD2 (6 bases). From germline, CDR1 is ENHRY and CDR2 SYGVKD. CDR3 size: 15 residues. The ends were cut back, 2 bases at V and 6 bases at J, with 14 bases in the middle. CDR3 nucleotide sequence: TGTGCCATCAGTGAGACATCGTCTAGCGTCAATGAGCAGTTCTTC. The encoded protein is CAISETSSSVNEQFF.

CDR3 region: CASSPGAGQVHTDTQYF. The CDR3 bases are TGTGCCAGCAGCCCGGGGGCCGGACAGGTGCACACAGATACGCAGTATTTT. V gene TRBV4-2 combines with J gene TRBJ2-3; tentative D call: TRBD1 (7 bases). The germline gives CDR1 LGHNA, CDR2 YNFKEQ. The CDR3 covers 17 residues. Between the trimmed V and J ends, which lost 4 bases and 2 bases, there was a span of 19 bases.

The V and J genes are TRBV29-1 and TRBJ2-2, with D possibly being TRBD2 (5 bases). This CDR3 region has 13 residues. The germline V gene has CDR1 SQVTM and CDR2 ANQGSEA. V was shortened by 3 bases and J by 3 bases, with 8 bases between the two germline ends. The CDR3 DNA sequence: TGCAGCGTTGAGACGGGATACACCGGGGAGCTGTTTTTT. This sequence encodes CSVETGYTGELFF.

This chain links TRBV19 with TRBJ1-1; D not certain. The CDR3 is made up of 13 amino acids. The germline V and J ends were trimmed by 8 bases and 1 base, with 11 bases remaining between them. Germline V gene lookup returns CDR1 LNHDA and CDR2 SQIVND (reference sequence). The CDR3, as DNA: TGTGCCAGTGGTGACCGCCAGAACACTGAAGCTTTCTTT. Translating it yields CASGDRQNTEAFF.

This rearrangement joins TRBV4-1 to TRBJ1-4, with D hard to call. Germline assignment: CDR1 MGHRA and CDR2 YSYEKL. The germline V and J ends were trimmed by 4 bases and 11 bases, with 23 bases remaining between them. The CDR3 is 16 amino acids. This CDR3 is CASSPGLSRPGDKLFF. CDR3 DNA: TGCGCCAGCAGCCCCGGGCTATCAAGGCCGGGAGATAAACTGTTTTTT.

The gene calls are TRBV7-9 and TRBJ2-7, with 11 bases fitting TRBD2. CDR3 length: 17 amino acids. CDR1 is SEHNR, CDR2 FQNEAQ, per germline (reference sequence). After removal of 6 bases from V and 7 bases from J, the junction contained 17 bases not matched to a gene. Here the CDR3 reads CASSPTTELAGVLEQYF. The CDR3 DNA reads TGTGCCAGCAGTCCTACAACTGAACTAGCGGGAGTCCTAGAGCAGTACTTC.

CDR3 sequence (DNA): TGTGCCAGCAGCTTATCCCCTCAGGCCTACGAGCAGTACTTC. This codes for CASSLSPQAYEQYF. The gene calls are TRBV7-9 and TRBJ2-7; D remains ambiguous. The V end was cut by 2 bases, the J end by 2 bases, with 10 bases between. The CDR3 contains 14 residues. Germline V gene lookup returns CDR1 SEHNR and CDR2 FQNEAQ (reference sequence).

The chain has TRBV30 and TRBJ2-7; 7 positions agree with TRBD2. This CDR3 contains 13 residues. Germline lookup yields CDR1 GTSNPN and CDR2 SVGIG (reference sequence). V dropped 2 bases and J dropped 2; count of bases not matched to a gene: 3. For the CDR3, the DNA is TGTGCCTGGAGTTCTAGCGGACCCTACGAGCAGTACTTC. Translated: CAWSSSGPYEQYF.

The chain recombines TRBV9 with TRBJ2-1; D gene ambiguous. The CDR3 is 14 amino acids. The V end was cut by 0 bases, the J end by 3 bases, with 7 bases between. Germline V lookup: CDR1 SGDLS, CDR2 YYNGEE. The CDR3 DNA follows: TGTGCCAGCAGCGTAGAGGCCAACTACAATGAGCAGTTCTTC. Amino acid sequence: CASSVEANYNEQFF.

This chain connects TRBV7-2 to TRBJ1-3; 10 bases are a match to TRBD1. The V and J ends lost 3 bases and 5 bases, in that order; junction bases with no gene match: 4. CDR1 SGHTA and CDR2 FQGNSA come from the germline V gene. The CDR3 extends over 15 amino acids. CDR3 DNA sequence: TGTGCCAGCAGCTTGCCGACAGGGGGCAGAAACACCATATATTTT. This encodes CASSLPTGGRNTIYF.

The V and J genes are TRBV9 and TRBJ2-2; 14 positions match TRBD2. V was pared by 0 bases and J by 2 bases, with 6 bases of the junction left unmatched. The germline V gene has CDR1 SGDLS and CDR2 YYNGEE. CDR3 length: 19 residues. The CDR3 is CASSVAGTSGRGNTGELFF. The CDR3 DNA follows: TGTGCCAGCAGCGTAGCAGGGACTAGCGGGAGAGGTAACACCGGGGAGCTGTTTTTT.

V usage is TRBV7-2 and J usage is TRBJ2-1; 7 nucleotides line up with TRBD2. There are 15 residues in the CDR3. J gave up 3 bases and V 2 bases, and 4 bases lay outside the gene matches. Germline V lookup: CDR1 SGHTA, CDR2 FQGNSA. The CDR3 here is CASSLLGGSYNEQFF. The CDR3, as DNA: TGTGCCAGCAGCTTACTTGGCGGGAGCTACAATGAGCAGTTCTTC.

The chain couples TRBV7-9 to TRBJ2-5; the D is unclear. V lost 1 base and J 5 bases, leaving 5 bases between the germline ends. The V gene's germline CDR1 is SEHNR and CDR2 FQNEAQ (reference sequence). The CDR3 spans 12 residues. CDR3 coding DNA: TGTGCCAGCAGCTTAGGGCGGGAGACCCAGTACTTC. Translated, it gives CASSLGRETQYF.

The CDR3 sequence: CAISSNRYEQYF. The CDR3 DNA follows: TGTGCCATCAGTTCGAATAGGTACGAGCAGTACTTC. V gene TRBV10-3 combines with J gene TRBJ2-7; D unresolved. This CDR3 has 12 amino acids. V gave up 5 bases and J gave up 4 bases, with 9 bases separating them. Germline lookup yields CDR1 ENHRY and CDR2 SYGVKD.

The rearrangement joins TRBV7-3 to TRBJ2-3, with no clear D. Germline V CDR1 and CDR2: SGHTA, FQGTGA. V lost 4 bases, J lost 6 bases, and 8 bases lay in between. CDR3 size: 12 residues. CDR3 protein: CASSSTGDTQYF. The DNA of the CDR3 is TGTGCCAGCAGCTCGACTGGGGATACGCAGTATTTT.

The V and J genes are TRBV6-6 and TRBJ1-1; D remains ambiguous. The CDR3 contains 13 residues. CDR1 and CDR2 (germline): MNHNY, SVGAGI (reference sequence). V was pared by 5 bases and J by 1 base, with 8 bases between. The CDR3 loop reads CASSPSWNTEAFF. In nucleotides, the CDR3 is TGTGCCAGCAGTCCAAGCTGGAACACTGAAGCTTTCTTT.